One sample yielded the 32 T cell receptor beta chains listed below, sequenced in a study of blood T cell repertoires in COVID-19. Produced via immunoSEQ multiplex PCR; TCRdb's table is partial and in-frame only. The sample has around 140,000 clones; roughly nine tenths are singletons. The specimen was PBMCs or T cells enriched from blood (not recorded which). These receptors were taken from a woman aged 40 to 50 who had been exposed to COVID-19.

The chain has TRBV19 and TRBJ2-7; 9 bases line up with TRBD1. With V trimmed by 0 bases and J by 2 bases, 5 bases remained unmatched. The CDR3 spans 16 residues. Germline CDR1 reads LNHDA; CDR2 reads SQIVND (reference sequence). This CDR3 reads CASSIDPGQGTYEQYF. The CDR3 nucleotides are TGTGCCAGTAGTATAGATCCGGGACAGGGTACCTACGAGCAGTACTTC.

This clone was seen a few times. CDR3 region: CASMGQMNTEAFF. CDR3 in DNA: TGCGCCAGCATGGGACAGATGAACACTGAAGCTTTCTTT. This chain links TRBV5-1 with TRBJ1-1, with 7 bases that match TRBD1. Germline lookup yields CDR1 SGHRS and CDR2 YFSETQ. With 6 bases clipped from V and 0 bases from J, the junction kept 2 bases outside the gene matches. The CDR3 is 13 residues long.

This rearrangement joins TRBV7-6 to TRBJ2-1; tentatively, D is TRBD1 (6 bases). CDR3 size: 13 residues. CDR1 is SGHVS, CDR2 FNYEAQ, per germline. Trimming removed 3 bases from V and 5 bases from J, with 8 bases in between. As DNA, the CDR3 is TGTGCCAGCAGCTTGGGACAAAACAATGAGCAGTTCTTC. The encoded protein is CASSLGQNNEQFF.

V is TRBV15 and J is TRBJ2-4, with D perhaps TRBD2 (6 bases). CDR1 and CDR2 (germline): LNHNV, YYDKDF (reference sequence). Deletions cut 1 base from V and 6 bases from J, with 13 bases between. The CDR3 is 15 residues long. The CDR3 sequence: CATSRGGQEGNIQYF. As DNA, the CDR3 is TGTGCCACCAGCAGAGGGGGCCAGGAGGGAAACATTCAGTACTTC.

This chain connects TRBV24-1 to TRBJ1-5, with D hard to call. The CDR3 has 14 residues. Germline V gives CDR1 KGHDR, CDR2 SFDVKD. Trimming took off 5 bases at V and 5 bases at J, with 12 bases between the two ends. The CDR3 spells CATSAGPRDQPQHF. CDR3 bases: TGTGCCACCAGTGCAGGTCCGAGAGATCAGCCCCAGCATTTT.

V is TRBV9 and J is TRBJ1-2; D might be TRBD1 (6 bases). V was cut by 5 bases and J by 7 bases, with 15 bases left in between. From germline, CDR1 is SGDLS and CDR2 YYNGEE. The CDR3 consists of 13 residues. In DNA, the CDR3 is TGTGCCAGCAGGGGGGCCAGCCTTATTGGCTACACCTTC. Its translation: CASRGASLIGYTF.

The J gene is TRBJ2-2, the V gene TRBV28; the D is unclear. The CDR3 contains 14 residues. V gave up 6 bases and J gave up 0 bases, with 8 bases separating them. Germline CDR1 MDHEN, CDR2 SYDVKM. The CDR3 sequence: CASRAFANTGELFF. The DNA for the CDR3 is TGTGCCAGCAGAGCCTTCGCGAACACCGGGGAGCTGTTTTTT.

CDR3 loop: CASSPQGTKLGTQYF. The DNA for the CDR3 is TGTGCCAGCAGCCCCCAGGGGACAAAGCTCGGGACCCAGTACTTC. The V and J genes are TRBV6-5 and TRBJ2-5; perhaps TRBD1 as D (6 bases). The CDR3 is made up of 15 amino acids. CDR1 and CDR2 from the germline V gene are MNHEY and SVGAGI. Trimming took 6 bases from V and 7 from J, leaving 21 bases between them.

The chain uses TRBV3-1 (or the pseudogene TRBV3-2) and TRBJ1-4; possible D gene TRBD1, 6 bases. Germline CDR1 reads LGHDT; CDR2 reads YNNKEL (reference sequence). V gave up 4 bases and J gave up 6 bases, with 15 bases separating them. This CDR3 has 15 residues. CDR3 nucleotides: TGTGCCAGCAGCCCGCGGACAGCGGGAGATGAAAAACTGTTTTTT. This encodes CASSPRTAGDEKLFF.

The chain uses TRBV9 and TRBJ2-7, with 7 bases identical to TRBD1. The germline CDR1 and CDR2 sequences are SGDLS and YYNGEE. V was clipped by 4 bases and J by 2 bases; unmatched bases: 6. This CDR3 has 14 residues. The CDR3 is CASSRHGTAYEQYF. CDR3 sequence (DNA): TGTGCCAGCAGCCGACACGGGACAGCCTACGAGCAGTACTTC.

The chain couples TRBV2 to TRBJ2-2, with 11 bases identical to TRBD1. Germline lookup yields CDR1 SNHLY and CDR2 FYNNEI. The CDR3 is 16 amino acids. J gave up 3 bases and V 6 bases, and 6 bases lay outside the gene matches. The DNA of the CDR3 is TGTGCCAGCAGGGAGGGGACAGGGGGATACACCGGGGAGCTGTTTTTT. It specifies CASREGTGGYTGELFF.

The chain uses TRBV24-1 and TRBJ1-2; D unclear. Germline loops: CDR1 KGHDR, CDR2 SFDVKD. This CDR3 region has 11 residues. Trimming took off 9 bases at V and 4 bases at J, with 8 bases between the two ends. CDR3 amino acids: CATGKRYGYTF. The CDR3 region has the DNA TGTGCCACCGGAAAGCGCTATGGCTACACCTTC.

The CDR3 nucleotides read TGTGCCAGCAGACTGCAGGGCGGTGAGCAGTTCTTC. Translated, it gives CASRLQGGEQFF. The chain is built from TRBV2 and TRBJ2-1; D may be TRBD1 (5 bases). The CDR3 consists of 12 residues. Trimming stripped 6 bases from V and 9 bases from J, with 12 bases between. CDR1 SNHLY and CDR2 FYNNEI come from the germline V gene.

This clone was observed a handful of times. Here the CDR3 omits its conserved ending phenylalanine or tryptophan, so a read error is the likely source. The DNA is omitted, as the CDR3 cannot be located on it reliably, and the CDR3 follows TCRdb's listing. The chain recombines TRBV20-1 with TRBJ1-1; TRBD1, the table's D call, was not compared with the DNA. The germline gives CDR1 DFQATT, CDR2 SNEGSKA (reference sequence). The length of the CDR3 is 9 amino acids, counting both ends. The CDR3 is CSARDRGTG.

This sequence joins TRBV4-1 and TRBJ1-4; D call uncertain. This CDR3 has 12 amino acids. From germline, CDR1 is MGHRA and CDR2 YSYEKL. Trimming cost V 3 bases and J 5 bases, with 4 bases left between them. The CDR3 sequence is CASSQRNEKLFF. The CDR3 nucleotides are TGCGCCAGCAGCCAGAGGAATGAAAAACTGTTTTTT.

The rearrangement uses TRBV7-3 and TRBJ2-1, with TRBD2 as a possible D gene (5 bases). Trimming left V 0 bases short and J 2 bases short, with 8 bases between. Germline V gene data show CDR1 as SGHTA and CDR2 as FQGTGA. CDR3 size: 15 residues. CDR3 protein: CASSLTSGPYNEQFF. As DNA, the CDR3 is TGTGCCAGCAGCTTAACGAGCGGACCCTACAATGAGCAGTTCTTC.

V is TRBV19 and J is TRBJ1-5; TRBD1 aligns across 7 bases. Germline loops: CDR1 LNHDA, CDR2 SQIVND (reference sequence). The CDR3 contains 15 residues. Unmatched junction bases numbered 9, after V lost 6 bases and J lost 4 bases. CDR3 DNA: TGTGCCAGTAGAGGAAGGGGGCTTTGGAATCAGCCCCAGCATTTT. Translating gives CASRGRGLWNQPQHF.

The chain couples TRBV12-3 or TRBV12-4 to TRBJ2-7; no clear D. This CDR3 is built from 12 residues. With 5 bases removed from V and 5 bases from J, the gap between germline ends came to 10 bases. The CDR3 bases are TGTGCCAGCAGTCCCTCTTCTCACGAGCAGTACTTC. It is translated as CASSPSSHEQYF.

This chain joins TRBV18 and TRBJ1-4; a weak D match, TRBD1 (5 bases). The germline V and J ends were trimmed by 4 bases and 4 bases, with 16 bases remaining between them. Germline CDR1 and CDR2: KGHSH and LQKENI. The CDR3 sequence is 16 residues long. In DNA, the CDR3 is TGTGCCAGCTCACGAAATGACCGAAGGGGTAATGAAAAACTGTTTTTT. Translated, it gives CASSRNDRRGNEKLFF.

In its sample, this clone was seen once. V usage is TRBV3-1 (or the pseudogene TRBV3-2) and J usage is TRBJ1-5; 7 bases are a match to TRBD1. The CDR3 has 16 amino acids. J was trimmed by 7 bases and V by 3 bases; bases with no gene match: 12. Germline lookup yields CDR1 LGHDT and CDR2 YNNKEL (reference sequence). The CDR3 DNA sequence: TGTGCCAGCAGCCAGGGAACAGGGGCACGGGCCCAGCCCCAGCATTTT. This encodes CASSQGTGARAQPQHF.

The chain links TRBV6-4 to TRBJ1-1; D unresolved. Germline CDR1 MRHNA, CDR2 SNTAGT. Trimming removed 6 bases from V and 5 bases from J, with 13 bases in between. The CDR3 covers 13 residues. The CDR3 DNA is TGTGCCAGCAGCACGGGCCCGGGGACTGAAGCTTTCTTT. Residues: CASSTGPGTEAFF.

V is TRBV6-4 and J is TRBJ1-1; D is ambiguous. Germline V gives CDR1 MRHNA, CDR2 SNTAGT. The ends were cut back, 4 bases at V and 1 base at J, with 7 bases in the middle. This CDR3 comprises 13 residues. CDR3 nucleotide sequence: TGTGCCAGCAGTGCCGAGTCGAACACTGAAGCTTTCTTT. It is translated as CASSAESNTEAFF.

V usage is TRBV5-6 and J usage is TRBJ2-5, with 12 bases fitting TRBD2. The CDR3 totals 15 residues. CDR1 SGHDT and CDR2 YYEEEE come from the germline V gene. V lost 2 bases and J lost 5; bases outside the gene matches: 4. In DNA form, the CDR3 reads TGTGCCAGCAGCTTCCTAGCGGGAGGGAGCGAGACCCAGTACTTC. The encoded protein is CASSFLAGGSETQYF.

The chain is built from TRBV19 and TRBJ2-1; D is perhaps TRBD1 (5 bases). There are 18 residues in the CDR3. V was clipped by 6 bases and J by 0 bases, with 21 bases between them. Germline V gene data show CDR1 as LNHDA and CDR2 as SQIVND (reference sequence). CDR3 sequence reads: CASRSNEVGVSSYNEQFF. The CDR3, as DNA: TGTGCCAGTAGGTCTAACGAGGTAGGGGTGAGCTCCTACAATGAGCAGTTCTTC.

Points on this clone: The identical CDR3 is also encoded by other nucleotide sequences in the sample. The rearrangement uses TRBV27 and TRBJ1-1; TRBD1 matches 9 bases. J was trimmed by 4 bases and V by 8 bases; bases with no gene match: 2. CDR3 size: 12 residues. Germline V lookup: CDR1 MNHEY, CDR2 SMNVEV (reference sequence). For the CDR3, the DNA is TGTGCCAGCTCGACAGGGGGCACTGAAGCTTTCTTT. Its translation: CASSTGGTEAFF.

V and J are TRBV25-1 and TRBJ1-5; D not certain. V lost 3 bases and J lost 4, with 7 bases in between. Germline V gives CDR1 MGHDK, CDR2 SYGVNS. The CDR3 loop spans 13 amino acids. CDR3 loop: CASSDVINQPQHF. The CDR3 DNA follows: TGTGCCAGCAGTGATGTTATAAATCAGCCCCAGCATTTT.

The chain is built from TRBV29-1 and TRBJ1-1; 8 bases agree with TRBD1. This CDR3 has 13 amino acids. V lost 7 bases and J lost 4; bases outside the gene matches: 8. CDR1 and CDR2 from the germline V gene are SQVTM and ANQGSEA. CDR3 DNA sequence: TGCAGCGGTGGACAGGGTTGGGGCACTGAAGCTTTCTTT. It yields the protein CSGGQGWGTEAFF.

The chain is built from TRBV10-3 and TRBJ1-5; D unresolved. The germline CDR1 and CDR2 sequences are ENHRY and SYGVKD. This CDR3 contains 12 residues. Trimming stripped 6 bases from V and 5 bases from J, with 8 bases between. The CDR3 DNA reads TGTGCCATCAGCGAGCAGTATCAGCCCCAGCATTTT. Translation gives CAISEQYQPQHF.

A single count supports this clone. The CDR3 DNA sequence: TGTGCCAGCAGACAGGGTTTCGACTATGGCTACACCTTC. The encoded protein is CASRQGFDYGYTF. The rearrangement links TRBV6-6 to TRBJ1-2, with D tentatively TRBD1 (6 bases). This CDR3 is 13 amino acids long. The V end was cut by 6 bases, the J end by 3 bases, with 11 bases between. In germline, CDR1 is MNHNY, CDR2 SVGAGI (reference sequence).

V usage is TRBV7-9 and J usage is TRBJ1-4, with TRBD1 as a possible D gene (6 bases). Germline CDR1 SEHNR, CDR2 FQNEAQ (reference sequence). V was pared by 8 bases and J by 2 bases, with 12 bases between. The CDR3 is made up of 14 amino acids. CDR3 protein: CASDLDSTNEKLFF. The DNA for the CDR3 is TGTGCCAGCGATTTGGACAGCACTAATGAAAAACTGTTTTTT.

V gene TRBV19 combines with J gene TRBJ1-1; a possible D gene is TRBD1 (6 bases). Trimming removed 8 bases at V and 5 bases at J, with 15 bases between. Germline V CDR1 and CDR2: LNHDA, SQIVND (reference sequence). This CDR3 comprises 13 residues. CDR3 loop: CASRRGGATEAFF. In DNA form, the CDR3 reads TGTGCCAGTCGAAGGGGGGGCGCGACTGAAGCTTTCTTT.

The genes are TRBV6-5 and TRBJ1-5; tentatively, D is TRBD1 (6 bases). The CDR3 has 14 amino acids. The germline CDR1 and CDR2 sequences are MNHEY and SVGAGI. V was pared by 5 bases and J by 4 bases, with 12 bases between. The CDR3 bases are TGTGCCAGCAGTATGGACAGTCGGAATCAGCCCCAGCATTTT. Protein sequence: CASSMDSRNQPQHF.